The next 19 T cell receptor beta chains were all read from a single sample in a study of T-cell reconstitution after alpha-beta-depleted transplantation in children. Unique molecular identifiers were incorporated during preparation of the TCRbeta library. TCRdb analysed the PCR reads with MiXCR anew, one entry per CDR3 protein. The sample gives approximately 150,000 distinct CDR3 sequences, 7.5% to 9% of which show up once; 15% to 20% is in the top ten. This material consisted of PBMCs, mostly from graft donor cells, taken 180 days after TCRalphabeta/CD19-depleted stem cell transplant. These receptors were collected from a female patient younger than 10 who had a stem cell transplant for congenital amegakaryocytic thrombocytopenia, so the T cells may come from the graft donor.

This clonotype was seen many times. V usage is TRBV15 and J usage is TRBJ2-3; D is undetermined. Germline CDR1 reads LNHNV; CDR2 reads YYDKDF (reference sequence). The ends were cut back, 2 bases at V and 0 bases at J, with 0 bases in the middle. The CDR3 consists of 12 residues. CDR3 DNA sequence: TGTGCCACCAGCAGAAGCACAGATACGCAGTATTTT. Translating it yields CATSRSTDTQYF.

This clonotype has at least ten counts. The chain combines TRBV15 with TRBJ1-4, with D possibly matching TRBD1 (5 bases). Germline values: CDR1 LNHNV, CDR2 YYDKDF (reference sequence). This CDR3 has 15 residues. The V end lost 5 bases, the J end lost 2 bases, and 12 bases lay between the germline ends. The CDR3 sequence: CATSLEGHTNEKLFF. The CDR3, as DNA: TGTGCCACCAGCTTAGAGGGGCATACTAATGAAAAACTGTTTTTT.

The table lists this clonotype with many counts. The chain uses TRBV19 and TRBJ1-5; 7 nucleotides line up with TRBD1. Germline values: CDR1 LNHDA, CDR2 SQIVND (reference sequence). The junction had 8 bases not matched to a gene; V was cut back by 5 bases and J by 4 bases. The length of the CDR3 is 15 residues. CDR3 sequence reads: CASSYRGYLNQPQHF. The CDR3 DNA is TGTGCCAGTAGTTACAGGGGATATCTTAATCAGCCCCAGCATTTT.

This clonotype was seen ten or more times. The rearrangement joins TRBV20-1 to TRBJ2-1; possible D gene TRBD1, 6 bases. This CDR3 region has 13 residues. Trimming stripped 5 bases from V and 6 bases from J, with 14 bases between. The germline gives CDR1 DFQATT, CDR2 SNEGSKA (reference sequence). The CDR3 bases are TGCAGTGCTGGAAAGGGACACATCAATGAGCAGTTCTTC. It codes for CSAGKGHINEQFF.

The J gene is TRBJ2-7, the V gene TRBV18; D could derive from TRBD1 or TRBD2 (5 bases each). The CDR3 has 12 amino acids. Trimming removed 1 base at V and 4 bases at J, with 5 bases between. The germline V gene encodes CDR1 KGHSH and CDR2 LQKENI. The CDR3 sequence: CASSPRGYEQYF. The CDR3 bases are TGTGCCAGCTCACCACGGGGGTACGAGCAGTACTTC.

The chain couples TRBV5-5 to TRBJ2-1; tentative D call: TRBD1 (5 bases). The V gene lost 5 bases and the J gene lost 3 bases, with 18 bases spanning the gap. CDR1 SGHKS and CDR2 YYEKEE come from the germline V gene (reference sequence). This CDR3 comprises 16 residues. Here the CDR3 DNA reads TGTGCCAGCAGTCGAACTTGGGGCCCGAACTACAATGAGCAGTTCTTC. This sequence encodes CASSRTWGPNYNEQFF.

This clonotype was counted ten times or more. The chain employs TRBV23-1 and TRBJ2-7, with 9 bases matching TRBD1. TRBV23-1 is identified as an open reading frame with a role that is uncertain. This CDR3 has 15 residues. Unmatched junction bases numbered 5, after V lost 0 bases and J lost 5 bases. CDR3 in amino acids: CASSQSIGQGNEQYF. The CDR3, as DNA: TGCGCCAGCAGTCAATCGATAGGACAGGGGAACGAGCAGTACTTC.

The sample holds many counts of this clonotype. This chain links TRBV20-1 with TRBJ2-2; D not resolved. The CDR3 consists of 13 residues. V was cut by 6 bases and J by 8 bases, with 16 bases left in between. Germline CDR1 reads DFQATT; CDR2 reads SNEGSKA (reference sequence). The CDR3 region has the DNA TGCAGTGCCCCTTTACAGAGGTCTGGGGAGCTGTTTTTT. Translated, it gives CSAPLQRSGELFF.

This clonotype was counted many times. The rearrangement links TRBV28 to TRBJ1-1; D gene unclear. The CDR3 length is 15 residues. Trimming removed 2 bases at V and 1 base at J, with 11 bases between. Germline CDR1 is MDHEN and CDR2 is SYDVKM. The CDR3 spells CASSLNGPANTEAFF. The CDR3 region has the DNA TGTGCCAGCAGTTTAAATGGACCGGCGAACACTGAAGCTTTCTTT.

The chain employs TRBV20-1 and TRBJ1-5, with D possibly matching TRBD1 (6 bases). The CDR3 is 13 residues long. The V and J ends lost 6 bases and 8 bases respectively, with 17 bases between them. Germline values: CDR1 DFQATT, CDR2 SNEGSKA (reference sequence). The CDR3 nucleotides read TGCAGTGCAAGGGGGGGAGTCGGGGAGCCCCAGCATTTT. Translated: CSARGGVGEPQHF.

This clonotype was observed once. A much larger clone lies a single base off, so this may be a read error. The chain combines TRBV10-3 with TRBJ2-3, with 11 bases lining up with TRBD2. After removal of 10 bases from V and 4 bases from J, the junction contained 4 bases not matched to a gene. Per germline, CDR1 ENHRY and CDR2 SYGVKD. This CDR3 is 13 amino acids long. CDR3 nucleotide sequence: TGTGCCACGGGACTAGCGGTGCCAGATACGCAGTATTTT. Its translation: CATGLAVPDTQYF.

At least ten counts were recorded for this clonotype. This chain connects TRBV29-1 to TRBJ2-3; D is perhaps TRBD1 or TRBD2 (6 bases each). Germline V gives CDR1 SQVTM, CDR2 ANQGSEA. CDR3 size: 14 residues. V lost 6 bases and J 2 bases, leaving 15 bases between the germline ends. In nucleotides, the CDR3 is TGCAGCGTGGGACAAGGAGGGTACACAGATACGCAGTATTTT. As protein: CSVGQGGYTDTQYF.

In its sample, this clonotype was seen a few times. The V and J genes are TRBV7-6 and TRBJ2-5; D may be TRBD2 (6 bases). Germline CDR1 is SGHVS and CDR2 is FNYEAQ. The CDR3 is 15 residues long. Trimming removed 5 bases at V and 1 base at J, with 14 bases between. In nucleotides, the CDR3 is TGTGCCAGCAGCCCCGGGGGTGACTTCCAAGAGACCCAGTACTTC. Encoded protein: CASSPGGDFQETQYF.

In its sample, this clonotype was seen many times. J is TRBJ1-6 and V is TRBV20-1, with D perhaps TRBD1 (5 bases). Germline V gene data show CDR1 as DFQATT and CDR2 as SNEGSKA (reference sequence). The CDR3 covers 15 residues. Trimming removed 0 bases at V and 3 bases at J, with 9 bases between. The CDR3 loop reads CSARDSGGYNSPLHF. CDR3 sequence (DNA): TGCAGTGCTAGAGATTCGGGGGGCTATAATTCACCCCTCCACTTT.

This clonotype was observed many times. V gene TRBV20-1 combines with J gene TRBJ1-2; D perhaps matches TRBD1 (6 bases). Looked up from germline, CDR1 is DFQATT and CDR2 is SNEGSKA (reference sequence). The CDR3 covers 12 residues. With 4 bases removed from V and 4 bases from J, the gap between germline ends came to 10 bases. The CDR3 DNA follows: TGCAGTGCTACTGAGACAGGCTATGGCTACACCTTC. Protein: CSATETGYGYTF.

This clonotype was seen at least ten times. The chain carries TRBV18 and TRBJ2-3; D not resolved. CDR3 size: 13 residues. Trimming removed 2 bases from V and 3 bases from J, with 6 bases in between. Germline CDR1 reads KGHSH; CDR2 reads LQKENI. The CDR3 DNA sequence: TGTGCCAGCTCACCATCAGGAACAGATACGCAGTATTTT. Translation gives CASSPSGTDTQYF.

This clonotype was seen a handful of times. CDR3 bases: TGTGCCAGCAGCTTGACATACGAGCAGTACTTC. It specifies CASSLTYEQYF. The chain joins TRBV7-8 to TRBJ2-7; D unresolved. V gave up 3 bases and J gave up 4 bases, with 4 bases separating them. Per the germline V gene, CDR1 is SGHVS and CDR2 is FQNEAQ. This CDR3 is built from 11 residues.

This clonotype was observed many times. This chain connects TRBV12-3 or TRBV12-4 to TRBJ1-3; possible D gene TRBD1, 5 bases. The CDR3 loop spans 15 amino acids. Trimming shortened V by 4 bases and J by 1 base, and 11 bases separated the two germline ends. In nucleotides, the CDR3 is TGTGCCAGCAGTTGGGGACGGCGATCTGGAAACACCATATATTTT. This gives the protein CASSWGRRSGNTIYF.

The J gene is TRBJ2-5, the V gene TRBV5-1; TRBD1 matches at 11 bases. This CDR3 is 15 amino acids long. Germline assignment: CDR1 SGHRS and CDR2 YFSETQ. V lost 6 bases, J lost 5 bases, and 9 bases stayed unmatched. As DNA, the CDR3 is TGCGCCAGCACATCCCGGACAGGGGGCGATGAGACCCAGTACTTC. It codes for CASTSRTGGDETQYF.